The rows below give T cell receptor beta chains drawn from one sample of a study of identical twins. TCRdb called the 5' RACE reads again in MiXCR, with one record for every CDR3 protein. The data contain about 530,000 distinct CDR3 sequences, nearly 15% of them seen just once; the ten biggest clones take up more than 0.4%. The data also belong to a second study, concerning yellow fever vaccine responses in identical twins.

Sequencing was done on a sample of CD4+ T cells sorted from blood. The receptor set was obtained from a woman under 30 in good health. Both conserved end residues are part of each CDR3. The D gene is left open where the match is weak. Clone sizes are given selectively: once, few, many, or a class where the clone is expanded.

size | D | J | V | DNA | CDR3
. | . | TRBJ2-5 | TRBV3-1 | TGTGCCAGCAGCCCCTGGGACGGCCAAGAGACCCAGTACTTC | CASSPWDGQETQYF
. | TRBD2 | TRBJ2-1 | TRBV11-2 | TGTGCCAGCAGCCCCCGGTCAGGACTAGCGGGAGCCGCTGAGCAGTTCTTC | CASSPRSGLAGAAEQFF
many | TRBD2 | TRBJ2-1 | TRBV11-1 | TGTGCCAGCAGCTTAGGCCGGGGACTAGCGGGAGGTAGGGCCTACAATGAGCAGTTCTTC | CASSLGRGLAGGRAYNEQFF
. | TRBD1 | TRBJ2-5 | TRBV7-9 | TGTGCCAGCAGCCGAGGGACAGTAGAGACCCAGTACTTC | CASSRGTVETQYF
. | TRBD1 | TRBJ1-2 | TRBV4-1 | TGCGCCAGCAGCCTCGGGACAGGGGAAGGCTACACCTTC | CASSLGTGEGYTF
. | TRBD2 | TRBJ2-1 | TRBV11-2 | TGTGCCAGCAGCCGTCTCCTACTAGCGGGAGGTGTCAATGAGCAGTTCTTC | CASSRLLLAGGVNEQFF
. | . | TRBJ2-6 | TRBV9 | TGTGCCAGCAGCGTAGTAGGGATGGGGGGTTTAGGGGCCAACGTCCTGACTTTC | CASSVVGMGGLGANVLTF
. | TRBD1 | TRBJ2-7 | TRBV23-1 | TGCGCCAGCAGTCAAGGGGGACAGATCTACGAGCAGTACTTC | CASSQGGQIYEQYF
. | TRBD2 | TRBJ2-5 | TRBV3-1 | TGTGCCAGCAGCCAAGATATATATTCTAGCGGGAGTTTAGAGACCCAGTACTTC | CASSQDIYSSGSLETQYF
. | . | TRBJ2-1 | TRBV5-1 | TGCGCCAGCAGCCTACCCGGGAAAAGTGAGCAGTTCTTC | CASSLPGKSEQFF
. | . | TRBJ2-5 | TRBV11-2 | TGTGCCAGCAGCTTACTTCTGCCTAGCCTAGAGACCCAGTACTTC | CASSLLLPSLETQYF
few | TRBD2 | TRBJ2-2 | TRBV11-2 | TGTGCCAGCAGGTCCGGGACTACCCACACCGGGGAGCTGTTTTTT | CASRSGTTHTGELFF
. | . | TRBJ2-7 | TRBV3-1 | TGTGCCAGCAGCCGACTAGGCATCTACTACGAGCAGTACTTC | CASSRLGIYYEQYF
. | TRBD1 | TRBJ2-5 | TRBV5-1 | TGCGCCAGCAGCTTGGCGGGCAGGGGGCAAGAGACCCAGTACTTC | CASSLAGRGQETQYF
many | TRBD2 | TRBJ2-2 | TRBV5-1 | TGCGCCAGCAGGAAACAGACTAGCGGAACCGGGGAGCTGTTTTTT | CASRKQTSGTGELFF
. | . | TRBJ1-2 | TRBV5-1 | TGCGCCAGCAGCTTCGGGACGAGTAGAGAAAGCTACACCTTC | CASSFGTSRESYTF
many | . | TRBJ1-2 | TRBV5-1 | TGCGCCAGCAGTAAAGAGGGCAGCTATGGCTACACCTTC | CASSKEGSYGYTF
. | TRBD2 | TRBJ2-1 | TRBV9 | TGTGCCAGCAGCGCGGGGAGCGGGAGGGCCTACAATGAGCAGTTCTTC | CASSAGSGRAYNEQFF
once | . | TRBJ1-3 | TRBV5-6 | TGTGCCAGCAGCGATGCCCGGGGGGCGAGTTATTTT | CASSDARGASYF
. | . | TRBJ2-3 | TRBV6-1 | TGTGCCAGCAGAAAAGGGACTGGACTTCGTACGCAGTATTTT | CASRKGTGLRTQYF